This T cell receptor beta chain was sequenced for a study of blood T cells in healthy people across ages. Primed by a sample-barcoded 5' primer and a J-beta primer mix, a second PCR proceeded for about 6 to 12 cycles. TCRdb ran MiXCR on the 5' RACE reads and lists one entry per CDR3 protein. Of fewer than 900,000 distinct CDR3 sequences in the sample, about 36% were seen once. Comments on this clonotype: Its target is not known.

V dropped 6 bases and J dropped 0; count of bases not matched to a gene: 6. Germline V lookup: CDR1 DFQATT, CDR2 SNEGSKA (reference sequence). The CDR3 extends over 15 amino acids. Study results and limitations: Unsorted PBMC input precluded a conclusive naive versus antigen-experienced comparison. Naive CD4+ cell counts and diversity both ran higher in long-lived than in aged donors. In these data, TCR beta diversity tracked strongly with naive T cell percentage.

Input material: blood. The TCR sequence derives from a man between 18 and 35 years old in good health. This sequence joins TRBV20-1 and TRBJ1-5, with TRBD1 matching 9 bases. CDR3 amino acids: CSAEGTGYSNQPQHF. In DNA, the CDR3 is TGCAGTGCGGAAGGGACAGGGTATAGCAATCAGCCCCAGCATTTT.